This T cell receptor (beta chain) was profiled in a study of OX40 agonist ivuxolimab in advanced cancers. Sequencing used immunoSEQ multiplex PCR; TCRdb keeps in-frame clones, though not all of them. The table records about 72,000 clones, 80% to 90% of them present only once. This CDR3 has 17 residues. J lost 3 bases, V lost 3 bases, and 10 bases had no gene match. CDR1 and CDR2 (germline): SEHNR, FQNEAQ (reference sequence). The genes are TRBV7-9 and TRBJ1-4; TRBD1 aligns across 7 bases. The receptor was isolated from an adult with an advanced solid tumor such as melanoma, head and neck, liver or kidney cancer. The material sequenced was CD4+ or CD8+ T cells sorted from blood, taken in a trial of the OX40 agonist ivuxolimab. For the CDR3, the DNA is TGTGCCAGCAGCTTGATCACGTCAGGGGGATCTAATGAAAAACTGTTTTTT. Translating gives CASSLITSGGSNEKLFF. The full variable domain, with the rest looked up from reference TRBV7-9 and TRBJ1-4, is DTGVSQNPRHKITKRGQNVTFRCDPISEHNRLYWYRQTLGQGPEFLTYFQNEAQLEKSRLLSDRFSAERPKGSFSTLEIQRTEQGDSAMYLCASSLITSGGSNEKLFFGSGTQLSVL.